This T cell receptor (beta chain) stems from a study of T cell repertoires in cytomegalovirus infection. The overall study: Public TCR beta signatures marked donors with CMV infection and the matching HLA. Study conclusions and caveats: The cumulative frequency of public TCR beta families identified carriers of CMV plus the relevant HLA. Clonotypes of TCR beta that were HLA-C-restricted and CMV-specific dominated the ex vivo response.

TCRdb called the reads again in MiXCR, with one record for every CDR3 protein. The profile shows fewer than 650,000 distinct CDR3 sequences, roughly 43% of them singletons. Germline values: CDR1 SGHTA, CDR2 FQGNSA. The CDR3 has 17 amino acids. Deletions cut 1 base from V and 8 bases from J, with 23 bases between. This clonotype turned up a few times. Its target is not known. This sequence was found in a human donor in good health (CMV status not recorded). Some clones in this sample may be carry-over from other donors' samples. This sample comprised cultured PBMCs, obtained from culture after CMV antigen stimulation. This chain joins TRBV7-2 and TRBJ1-2; tentatively, D is TRBD1 (6 bases). This CDR3 reads CASSLERGQQSTMGYTF. The CDR3 region has the DNA TGTGCCAGCAGCTTAGAGAGGGGACAACAGTCTACTATGGGCTACACCTTC.